This TCR beta chain was sequenced for a study of CD8 T cells in Susac syndrome. cDNA came from roughly 0.47 to 1 ug RNA primed by random hexamers. TCRdb reprocessed the immunoSEQ multiplex PCR reads with MiXCR, giving one entry per CDR3 protein. The sample carries 200,000 to 250,000 distinct CDR3 sequences, over 90% recorded once. Comment on this clonotype: What it binds is not known.

Germline V gene sequence: CDR1 LNHDA, CDR2 SQIVND (reference sequence). The length of the CDR3 is 15 residues. Between the trimmed V and J ends, which lost 2 bases and 0 bases, there was a span of 5 bases. Whole-study findings and limits: The authors acknowledged that the study's TCR sequencing and HLA analysis involved relatively few individuals.

Sequencing of TCR beta was performed on blood CD8+ T cells and on blood CD4+ T cells. TEMRA cells were enriched by FACS, while CD8+ and CD4+ T cells were obtained through a negative isolation that was performed magnetically. The chain employs TRBV19 and TRBJ2-6; D is uncertain. This TCR derives from a human donor with multiple sclerosis. Sequencing input: CD4+ T cells from PBMCs. This CDR3 reads CASSISYSGANVLTF. CDR3 DNA sequence: TGTGCCAGTAGTATATCTTACTCTGGGGCCAACGTCCTGACTTTC.